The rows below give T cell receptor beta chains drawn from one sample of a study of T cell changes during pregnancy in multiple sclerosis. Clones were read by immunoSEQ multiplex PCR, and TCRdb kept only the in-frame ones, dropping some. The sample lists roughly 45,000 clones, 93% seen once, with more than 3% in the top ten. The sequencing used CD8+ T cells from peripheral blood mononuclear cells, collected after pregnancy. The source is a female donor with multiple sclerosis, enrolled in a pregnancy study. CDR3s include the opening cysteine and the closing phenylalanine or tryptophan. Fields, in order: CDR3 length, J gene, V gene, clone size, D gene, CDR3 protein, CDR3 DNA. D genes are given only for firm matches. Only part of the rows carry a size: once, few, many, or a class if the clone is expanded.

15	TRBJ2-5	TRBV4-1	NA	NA	CASSQDRDYQETQYF	TGCGCCAGCAGCCAAGATCGCGACTACCAAGAGACCCAGTACTTC
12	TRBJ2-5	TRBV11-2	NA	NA	CASSQWQETQYF	TGTGCCAGCAGCCAGTGGCAAGAGACCCAGTACTTC
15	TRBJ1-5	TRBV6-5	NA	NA	CASSPSGTSNQPQHF	TGTGCCAGCAGTCCTTCAGGGACAAGCAATCAGCCCCAGCATTTT
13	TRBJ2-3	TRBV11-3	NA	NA	CASSLVDTDTQYF	TGTGCCAGCAGCTTAGTAGACACAGATACGCAGTATTTT
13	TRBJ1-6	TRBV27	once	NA	CASSFGVGSPLHF	TGTGCCAGCAGTTTCGGGGTAGGTTCACCCCTCCACTTT
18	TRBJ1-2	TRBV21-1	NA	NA	CASSRKCGRSARIYGYTF	TGTGCCAGCAGCCGCAAATGCGGCAGATCGGCCCGTATTTATGGCTACACCTTC
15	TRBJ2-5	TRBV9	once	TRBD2	CASSATSGGQETQYF	TGTGCCAGCAGCGCGACTAGCGGGGGGCAGGAGACCCAGTACTTC
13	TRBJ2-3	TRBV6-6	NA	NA	CASTVSTTDTQYF	TGTGCCAGCACGGTATCAACCACAGATACGCAGTATTTT
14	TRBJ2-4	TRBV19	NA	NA	CASSIFPGDPIQYF	TGTGCCAGTAGTATTTTTCCGGGAGACCCTATTCAGTACTTC
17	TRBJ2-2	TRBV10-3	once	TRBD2	CAISEPGLAENTGELFF	TGTGCCATCAGTGAGCCGGGACTAGCGGAGAACACCGGGGAGCTGTTTTTT
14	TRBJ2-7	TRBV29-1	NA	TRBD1	CSVVGQVSSYEQYF	TGCAGCGTTGTGGGACAGGTCAGCTCCTACGAGCAGTACTTC
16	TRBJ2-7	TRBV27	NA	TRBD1	CASSFQMRTGRYEQYF	TGTGCCAGCAGTTTTCAAATGCGGACAGGCCGCTACGAGCAGTACTTC
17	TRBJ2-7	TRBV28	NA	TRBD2	CASSLDFSGRYSYEQYF	TGTGCCAGCAGTTTAGACTTTTCCGGGAGGTATTCCTACGAGCAGTACTTC
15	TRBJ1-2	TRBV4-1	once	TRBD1	CASHGTDMLNYGYTF	TGCGCCAGCCATGGGACAGATATGCTAAACTATGGCTACACCTTC
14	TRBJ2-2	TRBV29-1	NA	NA	CSVEGPRGTGELFF	TGCAGCGTTGAAGGCCCCAGGGGCACCGGGGAGCTGTTTTTT
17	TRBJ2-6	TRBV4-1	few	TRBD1	CASSQGQGGFGANVLTF	TGCGCCAGCAGTCAGGGACAGGGGGGGTTTGGGGCCAACGTCCTGACTTTC